Sequencing of this T cell receptor beta chain was carried out in a study of cytomegalovirus exposure and HLA in healthy donors. Overall study findings and caveats: In the roughly 120 validation repertoires, a later analysis found that first-cohort TCR clusters tended to co-occur. Most sequenced TCRs were rare (though some public TCRs occurred in many donors). In vitro assays verified that a few CMV-associated chains recognized CMV antigens specifically.

The CDR3 spans 15 residues. V was cut by 2 bases and J by 1 base, with 12 bases left in between. Germline V gives CDR1 SGDLS, CDR2 YYNGEE. Here immunoSEQ multiplex PCR was the method, and the copy in TCRdb shows in-frame clones only, minus some. The sample has around 70,000 clones; 94% are singletons. About this clone: What it binds is unknown.

The sequenced sample was PBMCs. This receptor was identified in a young woman in good health and CMV-seronegative. V gene TRBV9 combines with J gene TRBJ1-1, with D maybe TRBD1 (6 bases). The CDR3 nucleotides are TGTGCCAGCAGCGTTGGAGACAGGTCGAACACTGAAGCTTTCTTT. This translates into CASSVGDRSNTEAFF.